This T cell receptor (beta chain) was sequenced during a study of T cell changes during pregnancy in multiple sclerosis (dated by TCRdb to between 2017 and 2020). Background for the entire study: Changes in the T cell repertoire over the course of pregnancy were examined in this study in women with multiple sclerosis.

Reading the germline V gene gives CDR1 SGHRS and CDR2 YFSETQ. Deletion took 4 bases off V and 1 base off J, with a span of 12 bases between the germline ends. The cysteine opens and the phenylalanine closes a CDR3 of 15 amino acids. The read is trimmed to its CDR3 DNA, 45 bases read in frame from base 1. The sample holds one count of this clone. The clone's antigen remains unknown. No per-base quality is available; no much larger clone lies one base away. The library came from the immunoSEQ multiplex PCR assay. The immuneACCESS repertoire file appears here via TCRdb, limited to in-frame rearrangements. These files lack a portion of the clones; in checked studies, under half of the deficit traces to unresolved V genes, and the cause of the others is not known. Recorded for this sample are tens of thousands of clones; approximately 92% of them occurred a single time. 1.3% of the sample lies in the top ten.

The TCR comes from a female donor with multiple sclerosis, enrolled in a pregnancy study. Specimen: peripheral blood. The chain is encoded by TRBV5-1 joined to TRBJ1-3; a tentative D match to TRBD1 spans 5 bases. The DNA sequence is as follows: TGCGCCAGCAGCCCGCCGGGGGGGTCTGGAAACACCATATATTTT. Its product reads: CASSPPGGSGNTIYF.